There are a few counts of the clone carrying this T cell receptor (beta chain). The antigen is unknown. The CDR3 runs to 16 residues. The germline V gene encodes CDR1 SGHTA and CDR2 FQGNSA. Unmatched junction bases numbered 7, after V lost 2 bases and J lost 7 bases. This sample stems from a study of cytomegalovirus exposure and HLA in healthy donors. Study overall: Roughly 85 million unique TCRs from HLA-typed donors made up an early data release.

Study observations and caveats: Segments of the TCR beta V type were, in most cases, productive about 87% or about 30% of the time in an earlier analysis.

In the PCR, 60 Vbeta and 13 Jbeta primers were used. Generated by immunoSEQ multiplex PCR, the TCRdb table keeps only in-frame clones and is missing some. The table has about 98,000 clones, roughly 70% seen once. The chain joins TRBV7-2 to TRBJ2-1, with 11 bases aligning to TRBD1. The receptor was derived from a man between 45 and 60 years old in good health and CMV-seronegative. Material: PBMCs. Written as DNA, the CDR3 is TGTGCCAGCAGCTTATTTTTGCGGGACAGGGGGAATGAGCAGTTCTTC. This codes for CASSLFLRDRGNEQFF.